This paragraph reports one TCR beta chain. The data originate from a study of blood T cell repertoires in COVID-19. Study context: Samples representing acute and convalescent COVID-19 were sourced from the United States, Italy and Spain. Sample material is recorded as cDNA or gDNA derived from T cells, B-cell-depleted T cells, or PBMCs.

Original processing methods: Amplification of reference gene primers provided the estimated nucleated cell counts. Produced via immunoSEQ multiplex PCR; TCRdb's table is partial and in-frame only. Clone size and the V and J calls come from that table; the DNA yielded D and trimming. The table has about 250,000 clones, about 90% seen once. Which cohort a participant joined came from the clinical history participants gave. This CDR3 comprises 14 residues. Unmatched junction bases numbered 6, after V lost 4 bases and J lost 6 bases. Germline-derived CDR1 and CDR2 are MNHEY and SVGEGT. Sequenced material: PBMCs or T cells enriched from blood (not recorded which). The receptor comes from a woman aged 30 to 39 with acute COVID-19. The J gene is TRBJ1-2, the V gene TRBV6-2 or TRBV6-3; 9 bases agree with TRBD1. The CDR3 protein is CASSWGTGKNGYTF. Here the CDR3 DNA reads TGTGCCAGCAGTTGGGGGACAGGGAAGAATGGCTACACCTTC.